One and the same sample provided the 16 T cell receptor beta chains below, sequenced in a study of blood T cell repertoires in COVID-19. Method: immunoSEQ multiplex PCR; TCRdb's copy keeps in-frame clones and lacks some. The profile covers roughly 410,000 clones, with approximately 90% appearing a single time and around 1.5% taken by the ten largest. Sequencing was carried out using peripheral blood. These receptors were taken from a woman aged 40 to 55 with COVID-19, enrolled during active disease.

This clone was seen only a few times. The chain is built from TRBV7-8 and TRBJ1-1; D not certain. From germline, CDR1 is SGHVS and CDR2 FQNEAQ. The CDR3 runs 14 residues. V was trimmed by 5 bases and J by 3 bases, leaving 13 bases between them. For the CDR3, the DNA is TGTGCCAGCAGCCCCATGTCTATGCACACTGAAGCTTTCTTT. Amino acids: CASSPMSMHTEAFF.

The genes are TRBV10-3 and TRBJ2-1; 9 bases fit TRBD2. The CDR3 contains 16 residues. J lost 2 bases, V lost 2 bases, and 4 bases had no gene match. The germline V gene has CDR1 ENHRY and CDR2 SYGVKD. The CDR3 nucleotides are TGTGCCATCAGTGAGGGTATAGCGGGAGCCTACAATGAGCAGTTCTTC. Its protein product is CAISEGIAGAYNEQFF.

The rearrangement uses TRBV7-3 and TRBJ2-1, with 11 bases that match TRBD2. Germline CDR1 reads SGHTA; CDR2 reads FQGTGA. Trimming took 0 bases from V and 4 from J; bases not matched to a gene: 5. The length of the CDR3 is 17 residues. The CDR3: CASSLTQGTSGYNEQFF. In DNA form, the CDR3 reads TGTGCCAGCAGCTTAACGCAGGGGACTAGCGGTTACAATGAGCAGTTCTTC. Full variable domain (rest looked up from reference TRBV7-3 and TRBJ2-1): GAGVSQTPSNKVTEKGKYVELRCDPISGHTALYWYRQSLGQGPEFLIYFQGTGAADDSGLPNDRFFAVRPEGSVSTLKIQRTERGDSAVYLCASSLTQGTSGYNEQFFGPGTRLTVL.

The chain is built from TRBV3-1 (or the pseudogene TRBV3-2) and TRBJ1-3; no reliable D call. Per the germline V gene, CDR1 is LGHDT and CDR2 is YNNKEL (reference sequence). The V end lost 2 bases, the J end lost 8 bases, and 7 bases lay between the germline ends. The CDR3 extends over 12 amino acids. The CDR3 spells CASSQPVDTIYF. The CDR3 DNA reads TGTGCCAGCAGCCAACCGGTTGACACCATATATTTT.

This rearrangement joins TRBV4-3 to TRBJ1-2, with D maybe TRBD1 (6 bases). The CDR3 is 17 residues long. The germline CDR1 and CDR2 sequences are LGHNA and YSLEER. V shed 0 bases and J shed 8 bases, with 22 bases lying between them. CDR3 sequence (DNA): TGCGCCAGCAGCCAAGATGGGCGGGGGCCGAGTGTTGTGGGCTACACCTTC. This encodes CASSQDGRGPSVVGYTF.

The rearrangement uses TRBV5-1 and TRBJ1-2; 8 bases are shared with TRBD1. From germline, CDR1 is SGHRS and CDR2 YFSETQ. This CDR3 has 14 amino acids. J lost 3 bases, V lost 0 bases, and 1 base had no gene match. The CDR3 spells CASSLVGQDYGYTF. CDR3 coding DNA: TGCGCCAGCAGCTTGGTGGGACAGGACTATGGCTACACCTTC. The variable domain in full, completed from reference TRBV5-1 and TRBJ1-2, reads KAGVTQTPRYLIKTRGQQVTLSCSPISGHRSVSWYQQTPGQGLQFLFEYFSETQRNKGNFPGRFSGRQFSNSRSEMNVSTLELGDSALYLCASSLVGQDYGYTFGSGTRLTVV.

Remarks on this clone: Different DNA sequences within this sample yield the same CDR3. This sequence joins TRBV7-9 and TRBJ2-5; D is possibly TRBD1 (5 bases). Trimming removed 1 base from V and 1 base from J, with 7 bases in between. The CDR3 is 14 amino acids. Germline assignment: CDR1 SEHNR and CDR2 FQNEAQ (reference sequence). The chain's CDR3 is CASSLGQGQETQYF. The CDR3 DNA follows: TGTGCCAGCAGCTTAGGCCAGGGCCAAGAGACCCAGTACTTC.

V is TRBV30 and J is TRBJ2-5, with a tentative D call TRBD1 (6 bases). Per the germline V gene, CDR1 is GTSNPN and CDR2 is SVGIG (reference sequence). The CDR3 contains 13 residues. Trimming cost V 5 bases and J 1 base, with 11 bases left between them. The CDR3 DNA follows: TGTGCCTGGTCGGACAGTCCCCAAGAGACCCAGTACTTC. Amino acid sequence: CAWSDSPQETQYF.

The rearrangement uses TRBV6-5 and TRBJ1-2; D is possibly TRBD1 (6 bases). V was pared by 2 bases and J by 2 bases, with 15 bases between. This CDR3 has 16 amino acids. CDR1 and CDR2 from the germline V gene are MNHEY and SVGAGI. In nucleotides, the CDR3 is TGTGCCAGCAGTTACGCGAAGACAGGAGGAAACTATGGCTACACCTTC. Its translation: CASSYAKTGGNYGYTF.

This rearrangement joins TRBV11-1 to TRBJ1-3; D is uncertain. Trimming took off 5 bases at V and 7 bases at J, with 9 bases between the two ends. There are 12 residues in the CDR3. Germline CDR1 is SGHAT and CDR2 is FQDESV (reference sequence). The CDR3: CASSPSRNTIYF. The CDR3 nucleotides read TGTGCCAGCAGCCCGAGTCGGAACACCATATATTTT. Filled out from reference TRBV11-1 and TRBJ1-3, the complete variable domain reads EAEVAQSPRYKITEKSQAVAFWCDPISGHATLYWYRQILGQGPELLVQFQDESVVDDSQLPKDRFSAERLKGVDSTLKIQPAELGDSAMYLCASSPSRNTIYFGEGSWLTVV.

This chain links TRBV19 with TRBJ2-5, with 7 bases identical to TRBD1. The CDR3 spans 15 residues. The germline gives CDR1 LNHDA, CDR2 SQIVND (reference sequence). The V and J ends lost 6 bases and 2 bases, in that order; junction bases with no gene match: 9. The CDR3 here is CASSDSGTAQETQYF. CDR3 DNA: TGTGCCAGTAGCGATTCTGGGACAGCTCAAGAGACCCAGTACTTC.

The chain couples TRBV9 to TRBJ2-7; 10 bases are a match to TRBD2. This CDR3 comprises 14 residues. Germline V gene lookup returns CDR1 SGDLS and CDR2 YYNGEE. Trimming took 3 bases from V and 4 from J; bases not matched to a gene: 4. In DNA form, the CDR3 reads TGTGCCAGCAGCGCCTCACTAGCGGGATACGAGCAGTACTTC. Residues: CASSASLAGYEQYF.

The chain uses TRBV2 and TRBJ1-3; a weak D match, TRBD1 (5 bases). Germline assignment: CDR1 SNHLY and CDR2 FYNNEI. Trimming took off 6 bases at V and 11 bases at J, with 14 bases between the two ends. CDR3 length equals 12 residues. The CDR3 sequence: CASSQGLKAIYF. The DNA of the CDR3 is TGTGCCAGCAGCCAGGGACTCAAGGCCATATATTTT.

V is TRBV19 and J is TRBJ1-1; 8 nucleotides line up with TRBD1. Trimming took 6 bases from V and 4 from J; bases not matched to a gene: 13. This CDR3 region has 16 residues. Per the germline V gene, CDR1 is LNHDA and CDR2 is SQIVND (reference sequence). CDR3 nucleotide sequence: TGTGCCAGTAGAGAAAAGTCCAGGGGGCTGGGCACTGAAGCTTTCTTT. This encodes CASREKSRGLGTEAFF.

CDR3 sequence reads: CASGSAPGLPSNEQFF. The CDR3 nucleotides are TGTGCTAGTGGTTCGGCTCCGGGACTACCATCTAATGAGCAGTTCTTC. The chain has TRBV12-5 and TRBJ2-1; 7 bases map to TRBD2. Germline-derived CDR1 and CDR2 are LGHNT and FRNRAP. The CDR3 length is 16 residues. The junction had 13 bases not matched to a gene; V was cut back by 4 bases and J by 7 bases.

The gene calls are TRBV18 and TRBJ1-1; TRBD1 is a possible D gene (5 bases). Germline loops: CDR1 KGHSH, CDR2 LQKENI. This CDR3 comprises 15 residues. With 3 bases removed from V and 1 base from J, the gap between germline ends came to 12 bases. CDR3 coding DNA: TGTGCCAGCTCACCCCAGGGCCAGGAGAACACTGAAGCTTTCTTT. It specifies CASSPQGQENTEAFF. The variable domain in full, completed from reference TRBV18 and TRBJ1-1, reads NAGVMQNPRHLVRRRGQEARLRCSPMKGHSHVYWYRQLPEEGLKFMVYLQKENIIDESGMPKERFSAEFPKEGPSILRIQQVVRGDSAAYFCASSPQGQENTEAFFGQGTRLTVV.